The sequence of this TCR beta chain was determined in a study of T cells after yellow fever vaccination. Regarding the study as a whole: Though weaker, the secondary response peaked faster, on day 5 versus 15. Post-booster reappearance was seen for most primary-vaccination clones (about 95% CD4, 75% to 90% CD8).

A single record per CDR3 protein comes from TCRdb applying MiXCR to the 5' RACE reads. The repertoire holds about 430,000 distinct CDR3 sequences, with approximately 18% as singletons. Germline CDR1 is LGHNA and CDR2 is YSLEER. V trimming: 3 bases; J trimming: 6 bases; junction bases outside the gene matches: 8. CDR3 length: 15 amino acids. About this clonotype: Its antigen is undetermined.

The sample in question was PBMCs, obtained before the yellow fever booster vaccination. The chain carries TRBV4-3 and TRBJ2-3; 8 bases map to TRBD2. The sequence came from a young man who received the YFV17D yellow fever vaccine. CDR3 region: CASSQVSTGGDTQYF. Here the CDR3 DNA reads TGCGCCAGCAGCCAGGTCTCTACGGGGGGGGATACGCAGTATTTT.